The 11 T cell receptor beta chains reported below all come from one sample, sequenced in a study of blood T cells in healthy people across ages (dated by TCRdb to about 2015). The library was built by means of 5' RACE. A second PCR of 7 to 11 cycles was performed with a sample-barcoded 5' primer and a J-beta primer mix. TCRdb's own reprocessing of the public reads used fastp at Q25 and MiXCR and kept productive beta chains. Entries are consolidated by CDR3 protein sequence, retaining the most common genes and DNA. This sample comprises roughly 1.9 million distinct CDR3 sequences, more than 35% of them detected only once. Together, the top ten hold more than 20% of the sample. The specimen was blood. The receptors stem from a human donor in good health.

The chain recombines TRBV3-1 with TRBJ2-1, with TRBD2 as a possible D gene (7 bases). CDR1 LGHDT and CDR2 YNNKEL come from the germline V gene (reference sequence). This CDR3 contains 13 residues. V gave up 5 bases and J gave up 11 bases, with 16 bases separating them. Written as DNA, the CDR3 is TGTGCCAGCAGCTCAAGGGGGGGCTACCAGCAGTTCTTC. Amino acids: CASSSRGGYQQFF.

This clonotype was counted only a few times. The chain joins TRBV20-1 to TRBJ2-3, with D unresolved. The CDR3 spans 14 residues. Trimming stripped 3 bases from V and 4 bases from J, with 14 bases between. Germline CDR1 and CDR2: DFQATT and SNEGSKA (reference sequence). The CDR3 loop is CSASPPTTSDTQYF. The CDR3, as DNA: TGCAGTGCTAGTCCCCCTACAACATCAGATACGCAGTATTTT.

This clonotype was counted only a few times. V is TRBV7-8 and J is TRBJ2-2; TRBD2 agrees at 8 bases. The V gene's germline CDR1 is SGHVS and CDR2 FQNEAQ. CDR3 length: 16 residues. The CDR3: CGWVGVAGTNTGELFF. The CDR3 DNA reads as TGTGGATGGGTTGGGGTAGCGGGGACGAACACCGGGGAGCTGTTTTTT.

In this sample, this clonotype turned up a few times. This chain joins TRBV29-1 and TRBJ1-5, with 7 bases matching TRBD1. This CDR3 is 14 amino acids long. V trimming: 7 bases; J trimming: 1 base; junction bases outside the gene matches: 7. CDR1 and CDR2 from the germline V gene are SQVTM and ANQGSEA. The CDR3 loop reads CSAKIRGSNQPQHF. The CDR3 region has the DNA TGCAGCGCTAAGATCAGGGGGAGCAATCAGCCCCAGCATTTT.

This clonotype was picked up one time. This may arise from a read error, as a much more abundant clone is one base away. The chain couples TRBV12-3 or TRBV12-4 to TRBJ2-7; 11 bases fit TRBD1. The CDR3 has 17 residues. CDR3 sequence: CASGLPGRRTGGEKQYF. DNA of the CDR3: TGTGCCAGCGGTTTACCAGGCCGAAGGACAGGGGGCGAGAAGCAGTACTTC.

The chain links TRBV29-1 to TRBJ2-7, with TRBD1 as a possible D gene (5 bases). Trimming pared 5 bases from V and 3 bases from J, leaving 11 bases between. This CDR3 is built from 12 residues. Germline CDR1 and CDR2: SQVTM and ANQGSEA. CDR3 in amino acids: CSVRSTGYEQYF. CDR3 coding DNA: TGCAGCGTTAGGAGTACAGGCTACGAGCAGTACTTC.

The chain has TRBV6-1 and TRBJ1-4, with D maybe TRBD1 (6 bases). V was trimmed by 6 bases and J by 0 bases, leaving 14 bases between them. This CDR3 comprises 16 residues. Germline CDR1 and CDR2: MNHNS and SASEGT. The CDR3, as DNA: TGTGCCAGCAGGGGACAAAAGGGCACAACTAATGAAAAACTGTTTTTT. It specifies CASRGQKGTTNEKLFF.

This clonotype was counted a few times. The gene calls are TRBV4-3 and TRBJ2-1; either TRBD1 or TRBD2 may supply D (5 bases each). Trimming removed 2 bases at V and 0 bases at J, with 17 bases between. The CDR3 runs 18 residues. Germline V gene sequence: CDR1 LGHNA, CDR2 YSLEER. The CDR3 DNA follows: TGCGCCAGCAGCCAACCACCCACCGGGGCGAACTCCTACAATGAGCAGTTCTTC. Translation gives CASSQPPTGANSYNEQFF.

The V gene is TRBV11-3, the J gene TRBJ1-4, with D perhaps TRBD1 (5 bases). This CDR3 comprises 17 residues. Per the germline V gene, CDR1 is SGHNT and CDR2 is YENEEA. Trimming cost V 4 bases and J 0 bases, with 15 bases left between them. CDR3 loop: CASSSGTGFATNEKLFF. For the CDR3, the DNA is TGTGCCAGCAGCTCCGGGACCGGATTTGCAACTAATGAAAAACTGTTTTTT.

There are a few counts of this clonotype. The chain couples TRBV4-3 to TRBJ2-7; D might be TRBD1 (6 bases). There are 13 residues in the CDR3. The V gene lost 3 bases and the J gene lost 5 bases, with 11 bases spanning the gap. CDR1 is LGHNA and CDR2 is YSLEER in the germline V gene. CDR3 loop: CASSHVGAHEQYF. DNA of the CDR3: TGCGCCAGCAGCCATGTGGGGGCTCACGAGCAGTACTTC.

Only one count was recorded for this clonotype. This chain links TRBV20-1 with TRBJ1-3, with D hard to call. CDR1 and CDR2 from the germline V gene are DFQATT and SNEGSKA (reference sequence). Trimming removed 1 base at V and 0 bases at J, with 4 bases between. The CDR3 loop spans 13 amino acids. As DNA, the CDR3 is TGCAGTGCTAGAGTTGACTCTGGAAACACCATATATTTT. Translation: CSARVDSGNTIYF.